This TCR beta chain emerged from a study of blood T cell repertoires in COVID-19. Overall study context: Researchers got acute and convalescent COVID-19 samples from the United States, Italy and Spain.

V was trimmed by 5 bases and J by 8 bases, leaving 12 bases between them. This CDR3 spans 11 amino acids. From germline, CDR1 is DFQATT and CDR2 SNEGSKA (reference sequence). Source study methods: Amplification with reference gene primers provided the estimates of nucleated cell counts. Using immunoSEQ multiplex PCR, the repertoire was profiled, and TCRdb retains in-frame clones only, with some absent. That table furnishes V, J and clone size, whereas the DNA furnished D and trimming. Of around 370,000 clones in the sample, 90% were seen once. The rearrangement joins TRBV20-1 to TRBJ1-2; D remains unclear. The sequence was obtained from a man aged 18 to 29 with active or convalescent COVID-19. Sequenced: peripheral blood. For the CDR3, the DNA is TGCAGTGCTTCCCGGACGGGAGGCTACACCTTC. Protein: CSASRTGGYTF.